Sequencing of this TCR beta chain was carried out in a study of T cells after somatic rescue of genetic block. Sequencing was performed with immunoSEQ multiplex PCR; in TCRdb, only in-frame clones are kept and a portion is missing. The profile shows 14,000 to 15,000 clones, about 70% of them singletons. Sequenced material: peripheral blood mononuclear cells (PBMCs). The source is a boy aged 5-17 years.

As DNA, the CDR3 is TGTGCCTGGAGGACTCTGTACTCTGGGGCCAACGTCCTGACTTTC. Amino acids: CAWRTLYSGANVLTF. The V and J genes are TRBV30 and TRBJ2-6; D uncertain. V lost 3 bases and J 0 bases, leaving 9 bases between the germline ends. Germline V gives CDR1 GTSNPN, CDR2 SVGIG (reference sequence). This CDR3 has 15 residues.